The 21 T cell receptor beta chains reported below all come from one sample, sequenced in a study of response to subunit inactivated influenza vaccine. TCRdb re-called the RT-PCR reads with MiXCR, one entry per CDR3 protein. Of about 170,000 distinct CDR3 sequences in the sample, about 10% are singletons; the top ten hold roughly a third. Material: CD8+ T cells sorted from PBMCs, obtained about 24 months after vaccination. The receptor source for this set is a man aged 45-69 years who received an inactivated influenza vaccine.

This clonotype was picked up a small number of times. V is TRBV6-2 or TRBV6-3 and J is TRBJ2-7; TRBD1 aligns across 7 bases. The CDR3 is 16 residues long. Germline V gene lookup returns CDR1 MNHEY and CDR2 SVGEGT. Losses at the gene ends were 2 bases for V and 2 bases for J; bases not matched to a gene: 9. The CDR3 reads CASSYTGDSLTYEQYF. CDR3 DNA sequence: TGTGCCAGCAGTTACACTGGGGACAGCTTGACCTACGAGCAGTACTTC.

V gene TRBV4-3 combines with J gene TRBJ2-1, with TRBD2 identical over 11 bases. The V and J ends lost 0 bases and 5 bases, in that order; junction bases with no gene match: 6. Germline V gene lookup returns CDR1 LGHNA and CDR2 YSLEER. The CDR3 length is 17 residues. CDR3 coding DNA: TGCGCCAGCAGCCAAGATGATGAACTAGCGGGAGACAATGAGCAGTTCTTC. Protein: CASSQDDELAGDNEQFF.

This rearrangement joins TRBV27 to TRBJ2-7, with a weak D call TRBD2 (6 bases). The germline CDR1 and CDR2 sequences are MNHEY and SMNVEV (reference sequence). The CDR3 consists of 15 residues. Trimming removed 5 bases at V and 6 bases at J, with 20 bases between. The CDR3 DNA sequence: TGTGCCAGCAGTCCCTGGGTTAGCGGAGGCACCGAGCAGTACTTC. It specifies CASSPWVSGGTEQYF.

This clonotype has more than one count but fewer than ten. CDR3 in amino acids: CSVPMWRGELDTQYF. In nucleotides, the CDR3 is TGCAGTGTCCCAATGTGGCGGGGGGAGCTTGATACGCAGTATTTT. This chain joins TRBV20-1 and TRBJ2-3, with 8 bases identical to TRBD2. The V gene's germline CDR1 is DFQATT and CDR2 SNEGSKA (reference sequence). The CDR3 sequence is 15 residues long. J was trimmed by 6 bases and V by 7 bases; bases with no gene match: 15.

This clonotype came up a few times. This chain joins TRBV5-1 and TRBJ2-7, with 13 bases lining up with TRBD2. Germline V gives CDR1 SGHRS, CDR2 YFSETQ. The CDR3 sequence is 19 residues long. The V gene end was trimmed by 4 bases and the J gene end by 5 bases; junction bases not matched to a gene: 18. In DNA form, the CDR3 reads TGCGCCAGCAGCCCGTTGGGGGTGACCCGGACTAGCGGGAGAGACGAGCAGTACTTC. It specifies CASSPLGVTRTSGRDEQYF.

The chain combines TRBV28 with TRBJ2-1; D gene ambiguous. Germline CDR1 is MDHEN and CDR2 is SYDVKM. The CDR3 contains 14 residues. V lost 4 bases to trimming and J lost 5 bases, with 12 bases between them. CDR3 region: CASSSPTGDNEQFF. In DNA form, the CDR3 reads TGTGCCAGCAGTTCTCCGACGGGTGACAATGAGCAGTTCTTC.

This clonotype was picked up many times. The rearrangement joins TRBV20-1 to TRBJ2-3; the D is unclear. In germline, CDR1 is DFQATT, CDR2 SNEGSKA (reference sequence). CDR3 length: 14 residues. V lost 2 bases and J lost 0, with 9 bases in between. The CDR3 sequence is CSARQFLSTDTQYF. The CDR3 coding sequence is TGCAGTGCTAGACAGTTCCTCAGCACAGATACGCAGTATTTT.

The table lists this clonotype with a few counts. This sequence joins TRBV6-2 or TRBV6-3 and TRBJ2-2, with D maybe TRBD1 (5 bases). CDR3 length equals 15 residues. Trimming shortened V by 2 bases and J by 6 bases, and 13 bases separated the two germline ends. Germline V gene sequence: CDR1 MNHEY, CDR2 SVGEGT. The CDR3 coding sequence is TGTGCCAGCAGTTACCCAGGGATAATGTCCGGGGAGCTGTTTTTT. The encoded protein is CASSYPGIMSGELFF.

This clonotype was detected only a few times. The J gene is TRBJ2-7, the V gene TRBV20-1; TRBD2 matches at 7 bases. The CDR3 has 14 residues. Germline V gene sequence: CDR1 DFQATT, CDR2 SNEGSKA (reference sequence). Trimming took 1 base from V and 6 from J; bases not matched to a gene: 9. This chain's CDR3 is CSARGAGAVGEQYF. The DNA of the CDR3 is TGCAGTGCTAGAGGGGCGGGAGCGGTGGGCGAGCAGTACTTC.

This clonotype was counted only a few times. The chain joins TRBV27 to TRBJ2-1; 12 bases fit TRBD2. J lost 1 base, V lost 10 bases, and 8 bases had no gene match. CDR3 length equals 16 residues. Germline V gives CDR1 MNHEY, CDR2 SMNVEV (reference sequence). CDR3 sequence reads: CAISTGTSGSYNEQFF. In DNA form, the CDR3 reads TGTGCCATCTCAACCGGGACTAGCGGGTCCTACAATGAGCAGTTCTTC.

This clonotype was seen repeatedly, ten times or more. The V gene is TRBV10-3, the J gene TRBJ2-7, with no clear D. The ends were cut back, 4 bases at V and 3 bases at J, with 7 bases in the middle. Germline CDR1 ENHRY, CDR2 SYGVKD. There are 12 residues in the CDR3. The CDR3 DNA sequence: TGTGCCATCAGTGGTAACAGCTACGAGCAGTACTTC. Amino acid sequence: CAISGNSYEQYF.

The chain has TRBV6-5 and TRBJ1-4, with TRBD1 as a possible D gene (5 bases). CDR3 length equals 13 residues. V lost 4 bases and J 13 bases, leaving 16 bases between the germline ends. Per germline, CDR1 MNHEY and CDR2 SVGAGI. CDR3 protein: CASSFSGGVLLFF. The CDR3 DNA is TGTGCCAGCAGTTTCTCAGGAGGGGTTTTACTGTTTTTT.

There are many counts of this clonotype. The chain recombines TRBV20-1 with TRBJ1-5; maybe TRBD1 (5 bases). Trimming took 5 bases from V and 5 from J, leaving 16 bases between them. CDR1 is DFQATT and CDR2 is SNEGSKA in the germline V gene (reference sequence). This CDR3 region has 14 residues. CDR3 residues: CSAPDRQTDQPQHF. The CDR3 coding sequence is TGCAGTGCTCCAGATCGACAGACCGATCAGCCCCAGCATTTT.

This clonotype has a handful of counts. The rearrangement joins TRBV3-1 to TRBJ1-1; D call uncertain. The CDR3 totals 14 residues. Germline assignment: CDR1 LGHDT and CDR2 YNNKEL (reference sequence). The germline V and J ends were trimmed by 3 bases and 6 bases, with 14 bases remaining between them. CDR3 nucleotides: TGTGCCAGCAGCCAGTACATCGACATCTCTGAAGCTTTCTTT. Translation: CASSQYIDISEAFF.

At least ten counts were recorded for this clonotype. The chain joins TRBV9 to TRBJ2-2; tentatively, D is TRBD2 (5 bases). Trimming left V 3 bases short and J 2 bases short, with 14 bases between. Germline V CDR1 and CDR2: SGDLS, YYNGEE. This CDR3 contains 16 residues. In DNA, the CDR3 is TGTGCCAGCAGCGGCAATCCAGCGGACAACACCGGGGAGCTGTTTTTT. Protein sequence: CASSGNPADNTGELFF.

There are many counts of this clonotype. This chain connects TRBV4-3 to TRBJ1-1; tentative D call: TRBD1 (5 bases). V was trimmed by 0 bases and J by 1 base, leaving 15 bases between them. Germline V gene data show CDR1 as LGHNA and CDR2 as YSLEER. The CDR3 runs 17 residues. CDR3 sequence reads: CASSQDPWGRENTEAFF. The CDR3 DNA sequence: TGCGCCAGCAGCCAAGATCCCTGGGGCAGGGAGAACACTGAAGCTTTCTTT.

The chain combines TRBV20-1 with TRBJ1-1; D is unclear. The CDR3 is 12 residues long. Germline V lookup: CDR1 DFQATT, CDR2 SNEGSKA (reference sequence). Deletions cut 0 bases from V and 3 bases from J, with 5 bases between. The CDR3 DNA reads TGCAGTGCTAGAGATTGGGACACTGAAGCTTTCTTT. Protein sequence: CSARDWDTEAFF.

The V and J genes are TRBV7-3 and TRBJ2-3, with 7 positions matching TRBD2. Germline CDR1 SGHTA, CDR2 FQGTGA. This CDR3 is 15 amino acids long. V dropped 5 bases and J dropped 4; count of bases not matched to a gene: 9. Here the CDR3 reads CASSLRGLVPDTQYF. The CDR3 DNA reads as TGTGCCAGCAGCCTCCGCGGACTAGTCCCAGATACGCAGTATTTT.

This clonotype was counted only a few times. The chain uses TRBV9 and TRBJ1-5; D gene unclear. Trimming removed 0 bases at V and 10 bases at J, with 11 bases between. CDR3 size: 13 residues. The germline V gene has CDR1 SGDLS and CDR2 YYNGEE. This CDR3 reads CASSVGENEPQHF. CDR3 in DNA: TGTGCCAGCAGCGTAGGAGAAAACGAACCCCAGCATTTT. Full variable domain (missing parts from reference TRBV9 and TRBJ1-5): DSGVTQTPKHLITATGQRVTLRCSPRSGDLSVYWYQQSLDQGLQFLIQYYNGEERAKGNILERFSAQQFPDLHSELNLSSLELGDSALYFCASSVGENEPQHFGDGTRLSIL.

This chain joins TRBV25-1 and TRBJ2-1; TRBD1 agrees at 9 bases. J gave up 0 bases and V 4 bases, and 13 bases lay outside the gene matches. CDR3 length: 19 amino acids. From germline, CDR1 is MGHDK and CDR2 SYGVNS. The CDR3 DNA reads as TGTGCCAGCAGTGGGAGAATGGGACAGGGACCTTTCTCCTACAATGAGCAGTTCTTC. Protein product: CASSGRMGQGPFSYNEQFF.

The chain joins TRBV6-5 to TRBJ2-3; 12 bases map to TRBD2. Trimming took 0 bases from V and 3 from J; bases not matched to a gene: 10. The CDR3 covers 19 residues. CDR1 MNHEY and CDR2 SVGAGI come from the germline V gene. CDR3 nucleotide sequence: TGTGCCAGCAGTTACTCGAGATACCTAGCGGGGGGGCAAACAGATACGCAGTATTTT. Translating gives CASSYSRYLAGGQTDTQYF.